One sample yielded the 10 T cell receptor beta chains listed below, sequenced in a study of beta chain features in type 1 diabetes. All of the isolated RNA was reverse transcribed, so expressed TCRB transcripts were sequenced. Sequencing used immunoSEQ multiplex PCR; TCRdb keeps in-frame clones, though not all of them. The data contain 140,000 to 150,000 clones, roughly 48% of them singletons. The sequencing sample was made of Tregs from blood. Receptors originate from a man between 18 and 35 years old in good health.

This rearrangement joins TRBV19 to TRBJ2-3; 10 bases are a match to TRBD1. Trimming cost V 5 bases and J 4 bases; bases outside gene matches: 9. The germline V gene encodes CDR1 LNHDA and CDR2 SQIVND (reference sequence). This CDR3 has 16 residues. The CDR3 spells CASSAGTGVLADTQYF. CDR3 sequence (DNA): TGTGCCAGTAGTGCGGGGACAGGGGTTTTAGCAGATACGCAGTATTTT.

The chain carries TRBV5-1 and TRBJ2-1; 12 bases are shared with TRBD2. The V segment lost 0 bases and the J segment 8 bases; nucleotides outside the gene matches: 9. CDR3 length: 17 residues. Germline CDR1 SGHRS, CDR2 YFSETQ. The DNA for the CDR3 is TGCGCCAGCAGCTTGGGACTAGCGGGAGTGGTCCAGGATGAGCAGTTCTTC. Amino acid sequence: CASSLGLAGVVQDEQFF.

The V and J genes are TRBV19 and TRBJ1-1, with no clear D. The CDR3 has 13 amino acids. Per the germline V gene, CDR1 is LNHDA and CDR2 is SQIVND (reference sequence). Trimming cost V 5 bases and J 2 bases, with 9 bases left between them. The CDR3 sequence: CASSRGVNTEAFF. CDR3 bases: TGTGCCAGTAGTCGCGGCGTAAACACTGAAGCTTTCTTT. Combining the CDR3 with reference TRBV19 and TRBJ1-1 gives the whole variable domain DGGITQSPKYLFRKEGQNVTLSCEQNLNHDAMYWYRQDPGQGLRLIYYSQIVNDFQKGDIAEGYSVSREKKESFPLTVTSAQKNPTAFYLCASSRGVNTEAFFGQGTRLTVV.

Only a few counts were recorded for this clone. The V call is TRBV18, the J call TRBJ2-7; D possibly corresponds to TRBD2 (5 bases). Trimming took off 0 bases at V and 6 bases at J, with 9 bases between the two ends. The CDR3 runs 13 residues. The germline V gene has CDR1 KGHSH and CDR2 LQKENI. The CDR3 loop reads CASSPPSRGEQYF. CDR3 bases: TGTGCCAGCTCACCACCTAGTCGGGGCGAGCAGTACTTC. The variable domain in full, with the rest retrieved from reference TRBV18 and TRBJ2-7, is NAGVMQNPRHLVRRRGQEARLRCSPMKGHSHVYWYRQLPEEGLKFMVYLQKENIIDESGMPKERFSAEFPKEGPSILRIQQVVRGDSAAYFCASSPPSRGEQYFGPGTRLTVT.

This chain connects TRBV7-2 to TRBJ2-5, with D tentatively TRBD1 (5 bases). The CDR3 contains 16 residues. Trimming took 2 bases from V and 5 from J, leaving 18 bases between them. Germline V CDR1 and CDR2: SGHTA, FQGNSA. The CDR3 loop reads CASSLPRGLSGETQYF. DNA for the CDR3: TGTGCCAGCAGCTTACCTAGGGGCCTGAGTGGTGAGACCCAGTACTTC.

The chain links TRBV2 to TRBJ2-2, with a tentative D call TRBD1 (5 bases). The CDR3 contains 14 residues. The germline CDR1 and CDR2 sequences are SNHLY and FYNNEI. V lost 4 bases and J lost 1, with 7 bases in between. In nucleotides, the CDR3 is TGTGCCAGCAGTGGGACACGGAACACCGGGGAGCTGTTTTTT. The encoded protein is CASSGTRNTGELFF.

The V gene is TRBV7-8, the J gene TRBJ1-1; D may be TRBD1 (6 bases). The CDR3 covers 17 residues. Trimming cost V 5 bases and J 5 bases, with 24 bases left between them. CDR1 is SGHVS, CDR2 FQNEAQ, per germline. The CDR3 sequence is CASSPHPDTVRGTEAFF. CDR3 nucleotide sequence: TGTGCCAGCAGCCCGCATCCGGACACGGTAAGGGGGACTGAAGCTTTCTTT.

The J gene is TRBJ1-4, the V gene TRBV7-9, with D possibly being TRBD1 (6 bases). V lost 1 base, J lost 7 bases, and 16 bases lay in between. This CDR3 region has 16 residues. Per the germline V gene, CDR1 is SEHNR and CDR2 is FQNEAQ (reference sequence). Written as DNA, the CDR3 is TGTGCCAGCAGCTTAGGTCCGTCAGGGGATAGTGAAAAACTGTTTTTT. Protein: CASSLGPSGDSEKLFF.

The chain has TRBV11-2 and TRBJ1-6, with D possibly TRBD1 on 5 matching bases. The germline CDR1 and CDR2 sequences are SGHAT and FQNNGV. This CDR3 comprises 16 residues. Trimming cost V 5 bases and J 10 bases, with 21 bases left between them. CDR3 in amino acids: CASSVVGGGLGSPLHF. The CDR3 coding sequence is TGTGCCAGCAGCGTCGTCGGGGGGGGTTTGGGCTCACCCCTCCACTTT.

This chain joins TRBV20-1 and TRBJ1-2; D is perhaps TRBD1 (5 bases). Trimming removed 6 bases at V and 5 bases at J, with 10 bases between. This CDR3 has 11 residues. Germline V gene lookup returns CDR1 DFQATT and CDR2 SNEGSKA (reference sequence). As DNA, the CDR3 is TGCAGTGCGGTCGGGGGGTATGGCTACACCTTC. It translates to CSAVGGYGYTF.